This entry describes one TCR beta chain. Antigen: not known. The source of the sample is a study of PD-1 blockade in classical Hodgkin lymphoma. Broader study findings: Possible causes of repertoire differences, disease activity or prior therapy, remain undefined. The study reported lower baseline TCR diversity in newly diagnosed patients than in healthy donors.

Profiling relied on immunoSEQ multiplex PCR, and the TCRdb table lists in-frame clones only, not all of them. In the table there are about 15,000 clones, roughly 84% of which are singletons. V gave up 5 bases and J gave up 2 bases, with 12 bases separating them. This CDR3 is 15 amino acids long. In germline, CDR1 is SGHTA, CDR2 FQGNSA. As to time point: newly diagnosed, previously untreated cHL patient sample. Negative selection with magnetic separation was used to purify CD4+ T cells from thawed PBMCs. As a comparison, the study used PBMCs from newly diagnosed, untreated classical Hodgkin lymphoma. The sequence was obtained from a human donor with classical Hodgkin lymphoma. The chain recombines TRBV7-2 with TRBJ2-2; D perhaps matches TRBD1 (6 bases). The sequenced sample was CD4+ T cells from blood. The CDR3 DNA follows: TGTGCCAGCAGCCCCCGACAGGTCAACACCGGGGAGCTGTTTTTT. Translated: CASSPRQVNTGELFF.